Listed here are 9 T cell receptor beta chains from one sample, sequenced in a study of OX40 agonist ivuxolimab in advanced cancers. Sequencing was performed with immunoSEQ multiplex PCR; in TCRdb, only in-frame clones are kept and a portion is missing. The sample yields more than 50,000 clones, 75% to 90% seen once. The sample here was CD4+ or CD8+ T cells sorted from blood, taken in a trial of the OX40 agonist ivuxolimab. The receptor source for this set is an adult with an advanced solid tumor such as melanoma, head and neck, liver or kidney cancer.

This clone was observed a handful of times. The rearrangement uses TRBV7-2 and TRBJ2-7; D is undetermined. CDR3 length: 14 residues. V gave up 5 bases and J gave up 2 bases, with 13 bases separating them. Germline V gene sequence: CDR1 SGHTA, CDR2 FQGNSA. CDR3 protein: CASSATRATYEQYF. The CDR3 DNA reads TGTGCCAGCAGCGCAACCCGGGCAACCTACGAGCAGTACTTC.

The CDR3 protein is CASSPVAGIGELFF. The DNA of the CDR3 is TGTGCCAGTAGTCCCGTAGCGGGGATCGGGGAGCTGTTTTTT. The rearrangement links TRBV19 to TRBJ2-2, with 8 bases aligning to TRBD2. CDR3 size: 14 residues. Germline values: CDR1 LNHDA, CDR2 SQIVND (reference sequence). V lost 5 bases, J lost 7 bases, and 6 bases stayed unmatched.

The chain employs TRBV27 and TRBJ1-2; D is perhaps TRBD1 (6 bases). The CDR3 runs to 12 residues. The V gene's germline CDR1 is MNHEY and CDR2 SMNVEV (reference sequence). V was clipped by 7 bases and J by 4 bases, with 10 bases between them. The CDR3 sequence: CASKDRIYGYTF. The DNA for the CDR3 is TGTGCCAGCAAGGACAGAATCTATGGCTACACCTTC.

In DNA form, the CDR3 reads TGTGCCAGCTCACCACAGCAGGGGAGGTTTCAAGAGACCCAGTACTTC. Protein sequence: CASSPQQGRFQETQYF. This chain links TRBV18 with TRBJ2-5; possibly TRBD1 or TRBD2 for D (6 bases each). CDR3 length: 16 residues. V was shortened by 1 base and J by 2 bases, with 14 bases between the two germline ends. The germline gives CDR1 KGHSH, CDR2 LQKENI.

This clone was counted only a few times. J is TRBJ2-3 and V is TRBV18; 8 bases fit TRBD2. Germline V CDR1 and CDR2: KGHSH, LQKENI. The ends lost 5 bases at V and 5 bases at J; junction bases unmatched: 3. CDR3 length equals 13 residues. This CDR3 is CASSSGGGDTQYF. CDR3 sequence (DNA): TGTGCCAGCTCATCCGGGGGGGGAGATACGCAGTATTTT.

In its sample, this clone was seen once. The chain couples TRBV7-9 to TRBJ2-2, with TRBD1 matching 8 bases. CDR3 length: 15 amino acids. Germline V gives CDR1 SEHNR, CDR2 FQNEAQ (reference sequence). The V and J ends lost 4 bases and 5 bases, in that order; junction bases with no gene match: 6. CDR3 in DNA: TGTGCCAGCAGCTCGGACAGGGCGGAAACCGGGGAGCTGTTTTTT. Amino acid sequence: CASSSDRAETGELFF.

The chain recombines TRBV9 with TRBJ2-1, with TRBD2 matching over 11 bases. The CDR3 extends over 16 amino acids. Germline CDR1 and CDR2: SGDLS and YYNGEE. V gave up 4 bases and J gave up 4 bases; unmatched junction bases: 7. The CDR3 nucleotides read TGTGCCAGCAGCTTTCTCGGGACTAGCGGATACAATGAGCAGTTCTTC. It yields the protein CASSFLGTSGYNEQFF.

The gene calls are TRBV9 and TRBJ1-1; no clear D. CDR3 length: 14 residues. Trimming pared 0 bases from V and 2 bases from J, leaving 8 bases between. Per germline, CDR1 SGDLS and CDR2 YYNGEE. The CDR3 region has the DNA TGTGCCAGCAGCGTAGGACACATTAACACTGAAGCTTTCTTT. It encodes CASSVGHINTEAFF. Based on the CDR3 plus reference TRBV9 and TRBJ1-1, the full variable domain is DSGVTQTPKHLITATGQRVTLRCSPRSGDLSVYWYQQSLDQGLQFLIQYYNGEERAKGNILERFSAQQFPDLHSELNLSSLELGDSALYFCASSVGHINTEAFFGQGTRLTVV.

The rearrangement links TRBV9 to TRBJ1-1, with TRBD1 matching over 7 bases. The trim removed 2 bases at V and 3 bases at J, leaving 7 bases unmatched. There are 15 residues in the CDR3. Germline-derived CDR1 and CDR2 are SGDLS and YYNGEE. The CDR3 loop reads CASSVDRTGYTEAFF. The CDR3 DNA reads as TGTGCCAGCAGCGTGGACCGGACAGGATACACTGAAGCTTTCTTT.